Below, 3 T cell receptor beta chains from the same sample are listed, as sequenced in a study of shared clonotypes between healthy human individuals. Repertoires were generated with immunoSEQ multiplex PCR, while TCRdb's copy carries only in-frame clones and drops some. The table lists hundreds of thousands of clones, more than 70% of them singletons, with around 1.8% in the top ten. The sequenced material came from memory CD4+ T cells sorted from blood. Subset specified: CD45RA-negative fraction. These receptor sequences come from a woman in her thirties in good health.

The rearrangement uses TRBV6-1 and TRBJ1-2; the D gene is possibly TRBD1 (6 bases). CDR3 length: 11 amino acids. Germline V gives CDR1 MNHNS, CDR2 SASEGT. The V gene lost 6 bases and the J gene lost 7 bases, with 9 bases spanning the gap. In nucleotides, the CDR3 is TGTGCCAGCAGGGACAGTGTTGGCTACACCTTC. Encoded protein: CASRDSVGYTF.

The chain links TRBV7-9 to TRBJ2-5, with 11 positions matching TRBD2. Gene TRBJ2-7 matches the end of the DNA better, so the J call may be wrong. This CDR3 comprises 16 residues. The germline CDR1 and CDR2 sequences are SEHNR and FQNEAQ (reference sequence). CDR3 region: CASSLALAGGAYEQYF. The CDR3 DNA reads as TGTGCCAGCAGCTTAGCCTTAGCGGGAGGGGCCTACGAGCAGTACTTC.

V usage is TRBV7-6 and J usage is TRBJ2-7; weak D call: TRBD2 (6 bases). CDR1 is SGHVS, CDR2 FNYEAQ, per germline. This CDR3 contains 17 residues. V was shortened by 4 bases and J by 1 base, with 20 bases between the two germline ends. As DNA, the CDR3 is TGTGCCAGCAGCTCGGGCGCGGGATACTTGACTTCCTACGAGCAGTACTTC. It encodes CASSSGAGYLTSYEQYF.